Shown below are 21 T cell receptor beta chains from a single sample sequenced in a study of STAT3 mutations in large granular lymphocyte leukemia. Their antigens are not known. Study-wide results and limits: Every T-LGLL patient had at least one immunodominant TCRbeta clonotype.

This table comes from immunoSEQ multiplex PCR, and its TCRdb copy is limited to in-frame clones, with some not included. The table records 35,000 to 40,000 clones, 88% of them present only once. The specimen sequenced was PBMCs. The receptors here all came from a human donor with T large granular lymphocyte leukemia. Some clones in this sample may be carry-over from other donors' samples.

The rearrangement joins TRBV7-2 to TRBJ2-1; no clear D. V was shortened by 5 bases and J by 9 bases, with 17 bases between the two germline ends. The CDR3 extends over 14 amino acids. Germline-derived CDR1 and CDR2 are SGHTA and FQGNSA. This chain's CDR3 is CASSPFLVEREQFF. CDR3 sequence (DNA): TGTGCCAGCAGCCCCTTCCTCGTGGAGCGTGAGCAGTTCTTC.

This clone was seen a few times. J is TRBJ1-3 and V is TRBV6-5; a weak D match, TRBD1 (6 bases). CDR3 length: 13 residues. Trimming pared 6 bases from V and 5 bases from J, leaving 11 bases between. From germline, CDR1 is MNHEY and CDR2 SVGAGI. The CDR3 region has the DNA TGTGCCAGCAGCCGGGACACCCGAAACACCATATATTTT. This encodes CASSRDTRNTIYF.

V and J are TRBV5-1 and TRBJ1-2; D is uncertain. The CDR3 loop spans 15 amino acids. The germline V and J ends were trimmed by 0 bases and 8 bases, with 17 bases remaining between them. Germline assignment: CDR1 SGHRS and CDR2 YFSETQ. Written as DNA, the CDR3 is TGCGCCAGCAGCTTGGTCGCCAGGAATGACCTAGGCTACACCTTC. This codes for CASSLVARNDLGYTF.

This chain joins TRBV18 and TRBJ2-3; 8 positions agree with TRBD1. V lost 2 bases and J lost 4; bases outside the gene matches: 5. The CDR3 has 15 residues. From germline, CDR1 is KGHSH and CDR2 LQKENI. CDR3: CASSPGQGWADTQYF. The DNA of the CDR3 is TGTGCCAGCTCACCAGGACAGGGCTGGGCAGATACGCAGTATTTT. Based on the CDR3 plus reference TRBV18 and TRBJ2-3, the full variable domain is NAGVMQNPRHLVRRRGQEARLRCSPMKGHSHVYWYRQLPEEGLKFMVYLQKENIIDESGMPKERFSAEFPKEGPSILRIQQVVRGDSAAYFCASSPGQGWADTQYFGPGTRLTVL.

The chain joins TRBV21-1 to TRBJ1-5. TRBV21-1 is a documented pseudogene. The CDR3 consists of 14 residues. The CDR3 is CASSNPAGDQPQHF. CDR3 in DNA: TGTGCCAGCAGCAATCCAGCGGGGGATCAGCCCCAGCATTTT.

In its sample, this clone was seen a few times. The V and J genes are TRBV28 and TRBJ1-1; tentative D call: TRBD1 (5 bases). V was shortened by 2 bases and J by 8 bases, with 12 bases between the two germline ends. The length of the CDR3 is 13 residues. In germline, CDR1 is MDHEN, CDR2 SYDVKM. The CDR3 nucleotides are TGTGCCAGCAGTTTAATAGGCAGGGAGGAAGCTTTCTTT. This sequence encodes CASSLIGREEAFF.

V is TRBV4-1 and J is TRBJ1-5; maybe TRBD1 (5 bases). V lost 4 bases and J lost 2, with 12 bases in between. This CDR3 region has 15 residues. The V gene's germline CDR1 is MGHRA and CDR2 YSYEKL. The CDR3 loop reads CASSLDSYGNQPQHF. The CDR3 region has the DNA TGCGCCAGCAGCCTTGACAGTTATGGCAATCAGCCCCAGCATTTT.

The chain has TRBV5-1 and TRBJ1-1; 8 positions agree with TRBD1. Looked up from germline, CDR1 is SGHRS and CDR2 is YFSETQ. CDR3 size: 18 residues. V dropped 2 bases and J dropped 2; count of bases not matched to a gene: 14. CDR3 sequence reads: CASSLRVGTGWANTEAFF. The DNA of the CDR3 is TGCGCCAGCAGCTTAAGGGTGGGGACAGGATGGGCTAACACTGAAGCTTTCTTT.

The V gene is TRBV27, the J gene TRBJ2-2; D might be TRBD2 (5 bases). With 3 bases removed from V and 0 bases from J, the gap between germline ends came to 14 bases. This CDR3 region has 17 residues. Per the germline V gene, CDR1 is MNHEY and CDR2 is SMNVEV (reference sequence). The CDR3 is CASSFLRGTPNTGELFF. In nucleotides, the CDR3 is TGTGCCAGCAGTTTTCTCCGGGGAACTCCGAACACCGGGGAGCTGTTTTTT.

This clone was seen a few times. The chain uses TRBV6-6 and TRBJ1-2, with 9 bases that match TRBD1. Germline CDR1 is MNHNY and CDR2 is SVGAGI (reference sequence). The CDR3 has 13 residues. Losses at the gene ends were 6 bases for V and 4 bases for J; bases not matched to a gene: 3. The CDR3 sequence: CASREDRGYGYTF. The CDR3 region has the DNA TGTGCCAGCAGGGAGGACAGGGGCTATGGCTACACCTTC.

The chain carries TRBV7-9 and TRBJ2-7, with 8 bases aligning to TRBD1. Losses at the gene ends were 4 bases for V and 5 bases for J; bases not matched to a gene: 10. The V gene's germline CDR1 is SEHNR and CDR2 FQNEAQ (reference sequence). The CDR3 extends over 15 amino acids. CDR3 DNA: TGTGCCAGCAGCTCCGGACAGGGTAGGGACGACGAGCAGTACGTC. Protein product: CASSSGQGRDDEQYV.

The chain employs TRBV4-2 and TRBJ2-7; 11 bases fit TRBD1. J was trimmed by 2 bases and V by 1 base; bases with no gene match: 13. There are 19 residues in the CDR3. Germline V gene lookup returns CDR1 LGHNA and CDR2 YNFKEQ. CDR3 DNA sequence: TGTGCCAGCAGCCAAGCCCAGGGAGGGGGGGGACAGGGGGCCTACGAGCAGTACTTC. It translates to CASSQAQGGGGQGAYEQYF.

This rearrangement joins TRBV11-2 to TRBJ2-7; 9 bases line up with TRBD1. The trim removed 3 bases at V and 3 bases at J, leaving 3 bases unmatched. Germline-derived CDR1 and CDR2 are SGHAT and FQNNGV. This CDR3 comprises 14 residues. The CDR3 nucleotides are TGTGCCAGCAGCTTGGGACAGGGAGTCTACGAGCAGTACTTC. Amino acids: CASSLGQGVYEQYF.

The chain uses TRBV4-2 and TRBJ2-1; D might be TRBD2 (5 bases). The CDR3 runs 15 residues. The V end was cut by 3 bases, the J end by 1 base, with 10 bases between. Germline CDR1 reads LGHNA; CDR2 reads YNFKEQ. This CDR3 is CASSHTSSSYNEQFF. The CDR3 DNA follows: TGTGCCAGCAGCCATACTAGTAGTTCCTACAATGAGCAGTTCTTC.

In its sample, this clone was seen a few times. This chain links TRBV7-6 with TRBJ1-5, with D unresolved. The CDR3 is 15 amino acids. Germline CDR1 and CDR2: SGHVS and FNYEAQ. V gave up 1 base and J gave up 4 bases, with 11 bases separating them. The DNA for the CDR3 is TGTGCCAGCAGCTTAGGACCCGAGCTGAATCAGCCCCAGCATTTT. Translated: CASSLGPELNQPQHF.

This sequence joins TRBV18 and TRBJ1-2; perhaps TRBD1 as D (5 bases). The CDR3 consists of 16 residues. Trimming shortened V by 0 bases and J by 6 bases, and 17 bases separated the two germline ends. The germline V gene has CDR1 KGHSH and CDR2 LQKENI. The CDR3 loop reads CASSPPGQGPKDGYTF. DNA for the CDR3: TGTGCCAGCTCACCACCAGGTCAGGGCCCCAAGGATGGCTACACCTTC. The complete variable domain, with remaining parts taken from reference TRBV18 and TRBJ1-2, reads NAGVMQNPRHLVRRRGQEARLRCSPMKGHSHVYWYRQLPEEGLKFMVYLQKENIIDESGMPKERFSAEFPKEGPSILRIQQVVRGDSAAYFCASSPPGQGPKDGYTFGSGTRLTVV.

The chain combines TRBV19 with TRBJ1-4; 8 bases map to TRBD1. CDR1 and CDR2 from the germline V gene are LNHDA and SQIVND (reference sequence). The V gene end was trimmed by 4 bases and the J gene end by 7 bases; junction bases not matched to a gene: 8. CDR3 length equals 15 residues. The CDR3, as DNA: TGTGCCAGTAGTACCCCCAGGGGGCGAGGTGAAAAACTGTTTTTT. Its translation: CASSTPRGRGEKLFF.

This clone was recorded once. The V call is TRBV23-1, the J call TRBJ1-4; TRBD1 agrees at 8 bases. TRBV23-1 is labeled an ORF, and its function is uncertain. The V and J ends lost 0 bases and 6 bases, in that order; junction bases with no gene match: 0. The CDR3 spans 14 residues. Here the CDR3 DNA reads TGCGCCAGCAGTCAATCGGACAGGGATGAAAAACTGTTTTTT. It is translated as CASSQSDRDEKLFF.

The chain links TRBV5-6 to TRBJ2-1, with D maybe TRBD1 (5 bases). CDR1 and CDR2 from the germline V gene are SGHDT and YYEEEE. V lost 1 base and J 6 bases, leaving 20 bases between the germline ends. The CDR3 consists of 17 residues. The CDR3 DNA reads TGTGCCAGCAGCTTGCTCTCTGGGGCCTCCGGGCCCAATGAGCAGTTCTTC. Residues: CASSLLSGASGPNEQFF.

Only a few counts were recorded for this clone. J is TRBJ1-1 and V is TRBV18; D is perhaps TRBD1 (5 bases). This CDR3 has 19 residues. Trimming stripped 0 bases from V and 0 bases from J, with 20 bases between. Germline V gene lookup returns CDR1 KGHSH and CDR2 LQKENI. CDR3 sequence: CASSPPPRGLGGMNTEAFF. As DNA, the CDR3 is TGTGCCAGCTCACCACCTCCTAGGGGCCTCGGGGGAATGAACACTGAAGCTTTCTTT.

The chain uses TRBV15 and TRBJ1-1, with D perhaps matching TRBD1 (6 bases). The germline V gene has CDR1 LNHNV and CDR2 YYDKDF (reference sequence). The CDR3 extends over 14 amino acids. Trimming took 7 bases from V and 4 from J, leaving 16 bases between them. CDR3 coding DNA: TGTGCCACCACCCGGGGGGGGCCGGGCACTGAAGCTTTCTTT. It encodes CATTRGGPGTEAFF.